A single sample gave rise to the 13 T cell receptor beta chains below, sequenced in a study of T-cell reconstitution after alpha-beta-depleted transplantation in children. Researchers prepared the TCRbeta library using unique molecular identifiers, the study reports. TCRdb analysed the PCR reads with MiXCR anew, one entry per CDR3 protein. The top ten hold 28% of the sample, which has approximately 1,000,000 distinct CDR3 sequences, about 29% seen once. Sequenced material: PBMCs, mostly from graft donor cells, taken 360 days after TCRalphabeta/CD19-depleted stem cell transplant. All receptors derive from a boy under two years old who had a stem cell transplant for SCID, so the T cells may come from the graft donor.

This clonotype was seen more than once but under ten times. The chain couples TRBV5-1 to TRBJ1-1; D call uncertain. Germline lookup yields CDR1 SGHRS and CDR2 YFSETQ. The V and J ends lost 0 bases and 0 bases respectively, with 12 bases between them. The CDR3 extends over 16 amino acids. CDR3 amino acids: CASSLVGGLLNTEAFF. The CDR3 DNA follows: TGCGCCAGCAGCTTGGTCGGTGGGCTCTTGAACACTGAAGCTTTCTTT.

This chain links TRBV12-3 or TRBV12-4 with TRBJ2-3; a possible D gene is TRBD2 (5 bases). The CDR3 contains 15 residues. The V end lost 4 bases, the J end lost 10 bases, and 21 bases lay between the germline ends. In nucleotides, the CDR3 is TGTGCCAGCAGTTCTGACTGGCGGGCGGGCGCGGCGCAGTATTTT. As protein: CASSSDWRAGAAQYF.

This clonotype has a handful of counts. The V gene is TRBV29-1, the J gene TRBJ2-2; the D gene could be TRBD1 or TRBD2 (6 bases each). Germline-derived CDR1 and CDR2 are SQVTM and ANQGSEA. The CDR3 has 14 amino acids. Trimming shortened V by 2 bases and J by 4 bases, and 11 bases separated the two germline ends. DNA of the CDR3: TGCAGCGTTGAAAGGGGGGCAGGCACCGGGGAGCTGTTTTTT. The encoded protein is CSVERGAGTGELFF.

The chain combines TRBV5-1 with TRBJ1-1; no firm D call. Germline CDR1 reads SGHRS; CDR2 reads YFSETQ. This CDR3 is built from 15 residues. Deletions cut 0 bases from V and 0 bases from J, with 9 bases between. Written as DNA, the CDR3 is TGCGCCAGCAGCTTGGCCGACGGGATGAACACTGAAGCTTTCTTT. Amino acids: CASSLADGMNTEAFF.

This chain links TRBV4-1 with TRBJ1-2, with D perhaps TRBD1 (5 bases). The germline V gene encodes CDR1 MGHRA and CDR2 YSYEKL. The CDR3 totals 18 residues. Trimming stripped 3 bases from V and 5 bases from J, with 25 bases between. DNA of the CDR3: TGCGCCAGCAGCCAGCTCTTATATCCCGGGACGGCGGCTTATGGCTACACCTTC. The encoded protein is CASSQLLYPGTAAYGYTF.

In the case of this clonotype: It may be a read error: a sequence one base away is much more abundant. CDR3: CASSVGRTGELFF. In DNA, the CDR3 is TGTGCCAGCAGCGTAGGGCGCACCGGGGAGCTGTTTTTT. This rearrangement joins TRBV9 to TRBJ2-2; D call uncertain. The ends were cut back, 0 bases at V and 4 bases at J, with 4 bases in the middle. The CDR3 is 13 amino acids. Germline CDR1 is SGDLS and CDR2 is YYNGEE.

The rearrangement joins TRBV3-1 to TRBJ2-7; maybe TRBD1 (7 bases). Per the germline V gene, CDR1 is LGHDT and CDR2 is YNNKEL (reference sequence). Trimming cost V 3 bases and J 3 bases, with 12 bases left between them. This CDR3 comprises 14 residues. The CDR3 spells CASSQRDRIYEQYF. In nucleotides, the CDR3 is TGTGCCAGCAGCCAGCGGGACAGAATCTACGAGCAGTACTTC.

This clonotype has only a few counts. This chain links TRBV6-2 or TRBV6-3 with TRBJ2-2; 11 bases match TRBD2. CDR1 is MNHEY, CDR2 SVGEGT, per germline. J was trimmed by 5 bases and V by 6 bases; bases with no gene match: 8. The CDR3 length is 16 residues. The CDR3 protein is CASRPIAGGKTGELFF. Written as DNA, the CDR3 is TGTGCCAGCAGACCAATAGCGGGGGGGAAAACCGGGGAGCTGTTTTTT.

The chain has TRBV12-3 or TRBV12-4 and TRBJ1-1; possible D gene TRBD1, 5 bases. Trimming stripped 6 bases from V and 2 bases from J, with 13 bases between. This CDR3 contains 14 residues. CDR3 sequence reads: CASSKKGTNTEAFF. DNA of the CDR3: TGTGCCAGCAGCAAAAAGGGGACCAACACTGAAGCTTTCTTT.

The gene calls are TRBV20-1 and TRBJ2-7; tentative D call: TRBD1 (5 bases). Germline V gene data show CDR1 as DFQATT and CDR2 as SNEGSKA (reference sequence). Trimming removed 5 bases from V and 9 bases from J, with 17 bases in between. This CDR3 contains 12 residues. The chain's CDR3 is CSASYRQSWQYF. The CDR3 region has the DNA TGCAGTGCTTCCTACAGACAGTCTTGGCAGTACTTC.

This clonotype was seen ten or more times. The chain employs TRBV27 and TRBJ2-3; D may be TRBD1 (5 bases). The germline V gene encodes CDR1 MNHEY and CDR2 SMNVEV (reference sequence). Trimming removed 4 bases at V and 2 bases at J, with 10 bases between. CDR3 length: 14 residues. Here the CDR3 reads CASSSQGATDTQYF. Here the CDR3 DNA reads TGTGCCAGCAGTTCCCAGGGTGCCACAGATACGCAGTATTTT.

The V and J genes are TRBV5-5 and TRBJ1-5; 10 nucleotides match TRBD1. The CDR3 sequence is 15 residues long. V lost 4 bases and J lost 6; bases outside the gene matches: 7. Germline V gives CDR1 SGHKS, CDR2 YYEKEE (reference sequence). CDR3 region: CASSQGQGMGQPQHF. The CDR3 DNA reads as TGTGCCAGCAGCCAGGGACAGGGGATGGGTCAGCCCCAGCATTTT.

This chain joins TRBV20-1 and TRBJ2-1; TRBD2 agrees at 11 bases. Germline loops: CDR1 DFQATT, CDR2 SNEGSKA (reference sequence). J gave up 4 bases and V 7 bases, and 3 bases lay outside the gene matches. The CDR3 runs to 13 residues. The CDR3 reads CSVGLADYNEQFF. The CDR3 coding sequence is TGCAGTGTGGGACTAGCGGATTACAATGAGCAGTTCTTC.